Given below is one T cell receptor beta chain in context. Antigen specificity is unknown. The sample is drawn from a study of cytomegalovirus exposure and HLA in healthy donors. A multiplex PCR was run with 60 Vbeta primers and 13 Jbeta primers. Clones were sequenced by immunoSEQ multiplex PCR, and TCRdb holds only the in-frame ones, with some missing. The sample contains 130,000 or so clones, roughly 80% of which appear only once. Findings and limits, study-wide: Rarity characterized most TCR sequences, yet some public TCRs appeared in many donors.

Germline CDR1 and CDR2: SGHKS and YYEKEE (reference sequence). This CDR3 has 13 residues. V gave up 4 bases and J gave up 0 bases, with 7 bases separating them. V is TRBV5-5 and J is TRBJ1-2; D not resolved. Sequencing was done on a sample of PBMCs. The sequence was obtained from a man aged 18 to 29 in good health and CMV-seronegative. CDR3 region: CASSLTPNYGYTF. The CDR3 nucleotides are TGTGCCAGCAGCCTGACACCTAACTATGGCTACACCTTC. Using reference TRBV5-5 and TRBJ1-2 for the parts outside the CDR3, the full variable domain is DAGVTQSPTHLIKTRGQQVTLRCSPISGHKSVSWYQQVLGQGPQFIFQYYEKEERGRGNFPDRFSARQFPNYSSELNVNALLLGDSALYLCASSLTPNYGYTFGSGTRLTVV.